The T cell receptor beta chain under discussion was sequenced for a study of cytomegalovirus exposure and HLA in healthy donors. Study details: Samples from HLA-typed donors yielded about 85 million unique TCRs in an early data release.

The CDR3 has 17 amino acids. Germline V CDR1 and CDR2: SGDLS, YYNGEE. Study conclusions and caveats: A later analysis appeared to link common viral pathogens to several of the most significant clusters. Earlier findings revealed that most TCR beta V segments proved productive either about 87% or about 30% of the time. TCR beta chains numbering some 160 were designated cytomegalovirus-associated.

Worth noting for this clone: Its antigen is unknown. The junction and the germline gene differ at one end; a read error may be behind it.

The PCR ran on 60 Vbeta and 13 Jbeta primers. The protocol was immunoSEQ multiplex PCR, while the TCRdb copy is restricted to in-frame clones and leaves out a portion. The repertoire includes over 130,000 clones, roughly 66% of them detected once, and over 5% sits in the top ten. V and J are TRBV9 and TRBJ2-3, with 9 bases lining up with TRBD2. The sequencing sample was made of PBMCs. This sequence originates from a woman aged 55-70 years in good health and CMV-seronegative. CDR3 protein: CASGVASGDFSTDTQYF. The DNA of the CDR3 is TGTGCCAGCGGCGTTGCTAGCGGGGACTTTAGCACAGATACGCAGTATTTT.